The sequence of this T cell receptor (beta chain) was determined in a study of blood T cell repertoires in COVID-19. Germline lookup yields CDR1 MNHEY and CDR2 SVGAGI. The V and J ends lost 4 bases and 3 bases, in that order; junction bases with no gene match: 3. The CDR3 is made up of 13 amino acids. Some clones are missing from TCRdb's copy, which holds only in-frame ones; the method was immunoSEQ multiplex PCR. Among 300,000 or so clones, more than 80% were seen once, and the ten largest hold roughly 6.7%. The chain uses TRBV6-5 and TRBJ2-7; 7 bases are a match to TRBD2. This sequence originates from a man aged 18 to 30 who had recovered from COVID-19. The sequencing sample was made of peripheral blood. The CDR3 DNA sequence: TGTGCCAGCAGTTGGGGGGGGAGCTACGAGCAGTACTTC. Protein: CASSWGGSYEQYF.